The 8 T cell receptor beta chains in this list originate from one sample, sequenced in a study of spatial heterogeneity in lung cancer. A single record per CDR3 protein comes from TCRdb applying MiXCR to the 5' RACE reads. The sample lists tens of thousands of distinct CDR3 sequences, approximately 12% occurring once. Specified time point: sample taken at primary tumor resection. Whole RNA from tumor, nontumor lung or frozen PBMC was sequenced unsorted. Specimen: PBMCs, collected at surgery. Every receptor here comes from a male donor with early-stage non-small cell lung cancer.

The CDR3 is CASSYRGHSGLAALVTDTQYF. The CDR3 coding sequence is TGTGCCAGCAGTTACCGGGGACACTCGGGACTAGCGGCCCTAGTCACAGATACGCAGTATTTT. This chain connects TRBV6-6 to TRBJ2-3; 11 bases map to TRBD2. CDR3 size: 21 residues. V dropped 2 bases and J dropped 2; count of bases not matched to a gene: 18. Per germline, CDR1 MNHNY and CDR2 SVGAGI (reference sequence).

This clonotype was observed a handful of times. V gene TRBV4-1 combines with J gene TRBJ1-5; D perhaps matches TRBD1 (5 bases). Germline-derived CDR1 and CDR2 are MGHRA and YSYEKL. Trimming pared 3 bases from V and 3 bases from J, leaving 12 bases between. There are 15 residues in the CDR3. CDR3 region: CASSQLPGLNQPQHF. CDR3 DNA sequence: TGCGCCAGCAGCCAGCTTCCGGGACTCAATCAGCCCCAGCATTTT.

This chain connects TRBV15 to TRBJ2-1; D ambiguous. The germline gives CDR1 LNHNV, CDR2 YYDKDF (reference sequence). The CDR3 runs to 19 residues. Deletions cut 0 bases from V and 0 bases from J, with 18 bases between. CDR3 nucleotides: TGTGCCACCAGCAGAGATTTAGGGTTGGGGTCCTCCTCCTACAATGAGCAGTTCTTC. Translated, it gives CATSRDLGLGSSSYNEQFF.

This chain uses TRBV7-6 with TRBJ2-2; 7 nucleotides match TRBD2. CDR1 is SGHVS, CDR2 FNYEAQ, per germline. Trimming cost V 5 bases and J 1 base; bases outside gene matches: 4. There are 15 residues in the CDR3. CDR3 coding DNA: TGTGCCAGCAGCGCGGGGGAGCTGAACACCGGGGAGCTGTTTTTT. This sequence encodes CASSAGELNTGELFF.

This clonotype was seen more than once but under ten times. Written as DNA, the CDR3 is TGTGCCAGCAGTGAAGGCGGGTCTATCTATGGCTACACCTTC. Translation: CASSEGGSIYGYTF. This chain joins TRBV6-1 and TRBJ1-2, with D uncertain. Between the trimmed V and J ends, which lost 1 base and 4 bases, there was a span of 10 bases. CDR1 and CDR2 from the germline V gene are MNHNS and SASEGT. There are 14 residues in the CDR3.

This chain connects TRBV12-3 or TRBV12-4 to TRBJ1-2; D is ambiguous. The CDR3 covers 13 residues. Trimming shortened V by 1 base and J by 6 bases, and 9 bases separated the two germline ends. CDR3 loop: CASSLVNSDGYTF. The CDR3 nucleotides read TGTGCCAGCAGTTTAGTCAACAGCGATGGCTACACCTTC.

There are many counts of this clonotype. The chain is built from TRBV2 and TRBJ2-1; D is unresolved. Germline V lookup: CDR1 SNHLY, CDR2 FYNNEI. CDR3 length: 13 residues. Trimming removed 3 bases at V and 4 bases at J, with 7 bases between. In DNA, the CDR3 is TGTGCCAGCAGTGATAATGGGTACAATGAGCAGTTCTTC. Protein sequence: CASSDNGYNEQFF.

This clonotype was seen only a few times. This sequence joins TRBV29-1 and TRBJ2-1, with no clear D. The V gene lost 4 bases and the J gene lost 0 bases, with 10 bases spanning the gap. Germline V gene data show CDR1 as SQVTM and CDR2 as ANQGSEA. The CDR3 has 14 amino acids. Here the CDR3 DNA reads TGCAGCGTTGTACCGACGAGCTCCTACAATGAGCAGTTCTTC. This gives the protein CSVVPTSSYNEQFF.